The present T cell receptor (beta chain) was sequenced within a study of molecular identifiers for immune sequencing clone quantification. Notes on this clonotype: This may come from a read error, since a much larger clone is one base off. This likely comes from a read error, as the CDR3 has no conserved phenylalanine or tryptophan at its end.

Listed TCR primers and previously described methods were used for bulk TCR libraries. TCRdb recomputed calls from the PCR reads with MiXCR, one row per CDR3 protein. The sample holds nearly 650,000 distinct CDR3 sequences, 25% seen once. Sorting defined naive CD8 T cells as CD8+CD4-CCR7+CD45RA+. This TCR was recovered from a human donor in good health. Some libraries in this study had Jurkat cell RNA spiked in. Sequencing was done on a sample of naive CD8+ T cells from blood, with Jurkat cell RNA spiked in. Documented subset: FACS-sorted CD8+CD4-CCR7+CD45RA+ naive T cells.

CDR3 bases: TGTGCCAGCAGTCCCCCAAGTCCCGGGACAGCATCTAACACTGAAGCTTTCTCT. This encodes CASSPPSPGTASNTEAFS. The rearrangement uses TRBV28 and TRBJ1-1; 7 positions agree with TRBD1. The germline V gene encodes CDR1 MDHEN and CDR2 SYDVKM. The CDR3 sequence is 18 residues long. Trimming removed 5 bases from V and 2 bases from J; junction bases left unmatched: 17.